A selection of T cell receptor beta chains follows, all from one sample in a study of identical twins. TCRdb re-analysed the 5' RACE reads in MiXCR, keeping a single row per CDR3 protein. The table shows roughly 470,000 distinct CDR3 sequences, with over 11% occurring only once. These sequences were also reported in another study, on yellow fever vaccine responses in identical twins.

Sequenced sample: CD4+ T cells sorted from blood. These receptors were taken from a woman under 30 in good health. Each CDR3 is given with its conserved first and last residue. The order of the fields is D gene, V gene, CDR3 length, J gene, clone size, CDR3 DNA, CDR3 protein. D genes are given only for firm matches. Expanded clones get a size class; other rows say once, few or many, or leave the size out.

D gene: .
V gene: TRBV5-1
CDR3 length: 15
J gene: TRBJ1-4
clone size: .
CDR3 DNA: TGCGCCAGCAGCACTGAGGGTAACGGGAATGAAAAACTGTTTTTT
CDR3 protein: CASSTEGNGNEKLFF

D gene: TRBD2
V gene: TRBV20-1
CDR3 length: 15
J gene: TRBJ2-1
clone size: .
CDR3 DNA: TGCAGTGCTAGTGTAGCGGGAGGGAACTACAATGAGCAGTTCTTC
CDR3 protein: CSASVAGGNYNEQFF

D gene: .
V gene: TRBV29-1
CDR3 length: 11
J gene: TRBJ2-5
clone size: many
CDR3 DNA: TGCAGCGTTTATGCCCCAGAGACCCAGTACTTC
CDR3 protein: CSVYAPETQYF

D gene: TRBD2
V gene: TRBV7-2
CDR3 length: 16
J gene: TRBJ2-1
clone size: few
CDR3 DNA: TGTGCCAGCAGGCCGCCTAGCGGGAGCTCCTACAATGAGCAGTTCTTC
CDR3 protein: CASRPPSGSSYNEQFF

D gene: .
V gene: TRBV4-1
CDR3 length: 16
J gene: TRBJ2-5
clone size: few
CDR3 DNA: TGCGCCAGCAGCCAACCAACAGGGAAGGCGAAAGAGACCCAGTACTTC
CDR3 protein: CASSQPTGKAKETQYF

D gene: TRBD2
V gene: TRBV5-4
CDR3 length: 17
J gene: TRBJ2-5
clone size: .
CDR3 DNA: TGTGCCAGCAGCTTGGCGCCACACGCTAGCGGGGAAGAGACCCAGTACTTC
CDR3 protein: CASSLAPHASGEETQYF

D gene: .
V gene: TRBV12-3/TRBV12-4
CDR3 length: 16
J gene: TRBJ2-3
clone size: .
CDR3 DNA: TGTGCCAGCAGTTTAGGACGGGACACTAGCACAGATACGCAGTATTTT
CDR3 protein: CASSLGRDTSTDTQYF

D gene: TRBD2
V gene: TRBV20-1
CDR3 length: 14
J gene: TRBJ2-1
clone size: few
CDR3 DNA: TGCAGTGCTCACGGGACTAGCGGGTACAATGAGCAGTTCTTC
CDR3 protein: CSAHGTSGYNEQFF

D gene: TRBD2
V gene: TRBV6-1
CDR3 length: 17
J gene: TRBJ2-1
clone size: few
CDR3 DNA: TGTGCCAGCAGTCCCGGACTCGCGGGAGGTGGGGGCAATGAGCAGTTCTTC
CDR3 protein: CASSPGLAGGGGNEQFF

D gene: TRBD2
V gene: TRBV5-1
CDR3 length: 16
J gene: TRBJ2-1
clone size: .
CDR3 DNA: TGCGCCAGCAGCTGGGGACTAGCGGGAGGGCGTAATGAGCAGTTCTTC
CDR3 protein: CASSWGLAGGRNEQFF

D gene: .
V gene: TRBV3-1
CDR3 length: 14
J gene: TRBJ2-5
clone size: few
CDR3 DNA: TGTGCCAGCAGCCAAGAAGGGTTGAGACAGACCCAGTACTTC
CDR3 protein: CASSQEGLRQTQYF

D gene: .
V gene: TRBV28
CDR3 length: 15
J gene: TRBJ2-1
clone size: .
CDR3 DNA: TGTGCCAGCAGGCGGGGAGGGGGGGCTTACAATGAGCAGTTCTTC
CDR3 protein: CASRRGGGAYNEQFF

D gene: .
V gene: TRBV5-1
CDR3 length: 15
J gene: TRBJ1-3
clone size: many
CDR3 DNA: TGCGCCAGCAGCTTGGGACAGCCGATTGGAAACACCATATATTTT
CDR3 protein: CASSLGQPIGNTIYF

D gene: .
V gene: TRBV7-6
CDR3 length: 11
J gene: TRBJ2-1
clone size: few
CDR3 DNA: TGTGCCAGCACGTTCGGCAATGAGCAGTTCTTC
CDR3 protein: CASTFGNEQFF

D gene: .
V gene: TRBV7-6
CDR3 length: 14
J gene: TRBJ1-5
clone size: few
CDR3 DNA: TGTGCCAGCAGCCCGCAGCCCTACGGAGTGCCCCAGCATTTT
CDR3 protein: CASSPQPYGVPQHF

D gene: .
V gene: TRBV12-3/TRBV12-4
CDR3 length: 13
J gene: TRBJ2-2
clone size: many
CDR3 DNA: TGTGCCAGCAGTTTTGACTTCACCGGGGAGCTGTTTTTT
CDR3 protein: CASSFDFTGELFF

D gene: .
V gene: TRBV4-2
CDR3 length: 17
J gene: TRBJ2-3
clone size: few
CDR3 DNA: TGTGCCAGCAGCCAAAGCCTACAGGCCGCAAACCCCGATACGCAGTATTTT
CDR3 protein: CASSQSLQAANPDTQYF

D gene: TRBD1
V gene: TRBV7-6
CDR3 length: 15
J gene: TRBJ2-7
clone size: few
CDR3 DNA: TGTGCCAGCAGCGTAACACAGGGGGTCCCCAACGAGCAGTACTTC
CDR3 protein: CASSVTQGVPNEQYF